Described below is a single T cell receptor (beta chain) sequence and its context. This table comes from immunoSEQ multiplex PCR, and its TCRdb copy is limited to in-frame clones, with some not included. This table holds tens of thousands of clones, roughly 79% found once. The sample belongs to a study of OX40 agonist ivuxolimab in advanced cancers. CDR1 SGHTA and CDR2 FQGNSA come from the germline V gene. CDR3 size: 15 residues. V gave up 1 base and J gave up 5 bases, with 12 bases separating them. The sample here was CD4+ or CD8+ T cells sorted from blood, taken in a trial of the OX40 agonist ivuxolimab. The sequence derives from an adult with an advanced solid tumor such as melanoma, head and neck, liver or kidney cancer. This chain uses TRBV7-2 with TRBJ2-1; D is uncertain. The CDR3 protein is CASSLGLPYNNEQFF. CDR3 DNA: TGTGCCAGCAGCTTAGGACTTCCCTATAACAATGAGCAGTTCTTC.